These 31 T cell receptor beta chains share one sample of origin, sequenced in a study of blood T cell repertoires in COVID-19. Data came from immunoSEQ multiplex PCR; TCRdb stores just in-frame clones and leaves some out. The profile shows over 200,000 clones, under 85% of them singletons. Sample: PBMCs or T cells enriched from blood (not recorded which). These receptor sequences come from a man in his fifties or sixties who had recovered from COVID-19.

The chain has TRBV14 and TRBJ2-3, with D perhaps matching TRBD1 (5 bases). Germline V CDR1 and CDR2: SGHDN, FVKESK. This CDR3 is built from 14 residues. The germline V and J ends were trimmed by 4 bases and 8 bases, with 16 bases remaining between them. CDR3: CASSLSGASGTQYF. DNA for the CDR3: TGTGCCAGCAGCCTAAGTGGGGCGTCGGGTACGCAGTATTTT.

This rearrangement joins TRBV24-1 to TRBJ2-1; D is unresolved. Germline loops: CDR1 KGHDR, CDR2 SFDVKD. V was shortened by 3 bases and J by 6 bases, with 23 bases between the two germline ends. The CDR3 covers 18 residues. The CDR3 loop reads CATSDPHNLGAWSNEQFF. Written as DNA, the CDR3 is TGTGCCACCAGTGATCCACACAATTTGGGCGCCTGGTCCAATGAGCAGTTCTTC.

This clone was counted a single time. CDR3: CASSLGGQGLYGYTF. The DNA of the CDR3 is TGTGCCAGCAGCTTAGGGGGACAGGGTCTATATGGCTACACCTTC. The gene calls are TRBV11-2 and TRBJ1-2; 9 bases are shared with TRBD1. Per germline, CDR1 SGHAT and CDR2 FQNNGV. The CDR3 has 15 amino acids. The ends lost 1 base at V and 5 bases at J; junction bases unmatched: 5.

This rearrangement joins TRBV7-3 to TRBJ2-7; tentatively, D is TRBD2 (6 bases). Deletions cut 5 bases from V and 6 bases from J, with 14 bases between. Germline V gene lookup returns CDR1 SGHTA and CDR2 FQGTGA. This CDR3 has 13 residues. The CDR3 region is CASSPHGTSEQYF. The CDR3 DNA is TGTGCCAGCAGCCCCCACGGGACTTCCGAGCAGTACTTC.

This clone occurred once. The chain employs TRBV18 and TRBJ2-5; tentative D call: TRBD2 (5 bases). Germline V CDR1 and CDR2: KGHSH, LQKENI. V was cut by 1 base and J by 1 base, with 10 bases left in between. CDR3 length equals 15 residues. DNA for the CDR3: TGTGCCAGCTCACCACAGACTACTAGCCAAGAGACCCAGTACTTC. It codes for CASSPQTTSQETQYF.

The chain employs TRBV18 and TRBJ1-3; D ambiguous. V lost 2 bases to trimming and J lost 0 bases, with 14 bases between them. Germline CDR1 and CDR2: KGHSH and LQKENI. The CDR3 consists of 17 residues. CDR3 region: CASSPNLARSSGNTIYF. The CDR3 DNA is TGTGCCAGCTCACCAAACTTAGCACGGAGCTCTGGAAACACCATATATTTT.

Here the CDR3 DNA reads TGTGCCACCAGCAGAGAGGACAGGGGGCTTCATAACTATGGCTACACCTTC. Translation gives CATSREDRGLHNYGYTF. The V gene is TRBV15, the J gene TRBJ1-2, with TRBD1 identical over 11 bases. Trimming cost V 0 bases and J 1 base; bases outside gene matches: 4. Germline values: CDR1 LNHNV, CDR2 YYDKDF (reference sequence). CDR3 length: 17 residues.

J is TRBJ1-1 and V is TRBV3-1 (or the pseudogene TRBV3-2), with 7 bases lining up with TRBD1. The CDR3 spans 13 residues. Trimming at V came to 6 bases and at J to 4 bases, leaving 5 bases not matched to a gene. Per germline, CDR1 LGHDT and CDR2 YNNKEL (reference sequence). DNA of the CDR3: TGTGCCAGCAGACGGAGGGACAGCACTGAAGCTTTCTTT. Protein product: CASRRRDSTEAFF.

The chain employs TRBV3-1 (or the pseudogene TRBV3-2) and TRBJ1-1, with TRBD1 matching over 7 bases. Germline V lookup: CDR1 LGHDT, CDR2 YNNKEL (reference sequence). The CDR3 has 14 amino acids. With 4 bases clipped from V and 3 bases from J, the junction kept 5 bases outside the gene matches. CDR3 sequence: CASSRQGGYTEAFF. CDR3 DNA: TGTGCCAGCAGCCGACAGGGTGGGTACACTGAAGCTTTCTTT.

This clone was seen ten or more times. This rearrangement joins TRBV3-1 (or the pseudogene TRBV3-2) to TRBJ2-7; maybe TRBD1 (6 bases). V lost 0 bases to trimming and J lost 7 bases, with 10 bases between them. The germline gives CDR1 LGHDT, CDR2 YNNKEL (reference sequence). The CDR3 contains 13 residues. The CDR3 DNA reads as TGTGCCAGCAGCCAAGACTGGGGGCATGAGCAGTACTTC. Protein: CASSQDWGHEQYF.

The rearrangement links TRBV3-1 (or the pseudogene TRBV3-2) to TRBJ2-3; 9 positions agree with TRBD2. Trimming removed 2 bases from V and 9 bases from J; junction bases left unmatched: 3. The CDR3 has 13 amino acids. The germline V gene has CDR1 LGHDT and CDR2 YNNKEL (reference sequence). The CDR3 DNA sequence: TGTGCCAGCAGCCAAAGTAGCGGGGGCACGCAGTATTTT. Amino acids: CASSQSSGGTQYF.

The V call is TRBV5-1, the J call TRBJ2-7, with unresolved D. CDR1 and CDR2 from the germline V gene are SGHRS and YFSETQ. CDR3 length equals 14 residues. Trimming removed 0 bases at V and 3 bases at J, with 10 bases between. The CDR3 spells CASSLDQVVYEQYF. CDR3 DNA sequence: TGCGCCAGCAGCTTGGATCAGGTCGTCTACGAGCAGTACTTC. The variable domain in full, with the rest retrieved from reference TRBV5-1 and TRBJ2-7, is KAGVTQTPRYLIKTRGQQVTLSCSPISGHRSVSWYQQTPGQGLQFLFEYFSETQRNKGNFPGRFSGRQFSNSRSEMNVSTLELGDSALYLCASSLDQVVYEQYFGPGTRLTVT.

For the CDR3, the DNA is TGTGCCAGCAGCCCACAGGGCTCTGGAAACACCATATATTTT. It translates to CASSPQGSGNTIYF. V gene TRBV4-2 combines with J gene TRBJ1-3, with a weak D call TRBD1 (6 bases). Germline CDR1 and CDR2: LGHNA and YNFKEQ. Trimming left V 4 bases short and J 0 bases short, with 7 bases between. The length of the CDR3 is 14 residues.

V gene TRBV18 combines with J gene TRBJ2-5; no clear D gene. This CDR3 comprises 14 residues. V was pared by 0 bases and J by 3 bases, with 8 bases between. The V gene's germline CDR1 is KGHSH and CDR2 LQKENI. The CDR3 spells CASSPPAVEETQYF. The CDR3 region has the DNA TGTGCCAGCTCACCACCGGCGGTTGAAGAGACCCAGTACTTC.

V gene TRBV5-1 combines with J gene TRBJ1-4; D unresolved. The V end lost 7 bases, the J end lost 4 bases, and 14 bases lay between the germline ends. The germline CDR1 and CDR2 sequences are SGHRS and YFSETQ. This CDR3 is built from 14 residues. The CDR3 loop reads CASRLTGSNEKLFF. The CDR3 region has the DNA TGCGCCAGCCGCCTAACGGGAAGTAATGAAAAACTGTTTTTT.

V gene TRBV11-3 combines with J gene TRBJ2-2, with 8 bases aligning to TRBD1. CDR3 length equals 15 residues. V lost 5 bases and J lost 1; bases outside the gene matches: 3. Germline V gene sequence: CDR1 SGHNT, CDR2 YENEEA. CDR3 in amino acids: CASSLGTGNTGELFF. The CDR3 coding sequence is TGTGCCAGCAGCCTGGGGACAGGGAACACCGGGGAGCTGTTTTTT.

V usage is TRBV19 and J usage is TRBJ1-1; tentative D call: TRBD1 (5 bases). Trimming cost V 0 bases and J 8 bases, with 10 bases left between them. Per germline, CDR1 LNHDA and CDR2 SQIVND (reference sequence). The CDR3 extends over 13 amino acids. CDR3 amino acids: CASSIDRASEAFF. CDR3 in DNA: TGTGCCAGTAGTATAGACAGGGCTTCCGAAGCTTTCTTT.

The V call is TRBV11-2, the J call TRBJ1-1; 7 positions match TRBD1. The CDR3 is 15 residues long. The V gene's germline CDR1 is SGHAT and CDR2 FQNNGV. Germline trimming cut 5 bases from V and 5 bases from J; bases unmatched to any gene: 11. The CDR3 DNA sequence: TGTGCCAGCAGCCCCCGGACAGGAATAGGGACTGAAGCTTTCTTT. Its translation is CASSPRTGIGTEAFF.

The J gene is TRBJ1-2, the V gene TRBV4-3, with a tentative D call TRBD1 (6 bases). The V end was cut by 1 base, the J end by 4 bases, with 13 bases between. CDR1 and CDR2 from the germline V gene are LGHNA and YSLEER. The CDR3 contains 15 residues. This CDR3 reads CASSQAFGTTYGYTF. The CDR3 DNA is TGCGCCAGCAGCCAAGCGTTTGGGACAACCTATGGCTACACCTTC.

The CDR3 coding sequence is TGTGCCAGTAGGGTGGAGGGGGGGGCAAGAAATGAGCAGTTCTTC. It yields the protein CASRVEGGARNEQFF. The V gene is TRBV19, the J gene TRBJ2-1; weak D call: TRBD2 (7 bases). Trimming cost V 6 bases and J 7 bases, with 19 bases left between them. The CDR3 contains 15 residues. Germline V gives CDR1 LNHDA, CDR2 SQIVND (reference sequence).

The CDR3 loop reads CASSLTGLSNTGELFF. As DNA, the CDR3 is TGTGCCAGCAGCTTAACTGGGCTGTCGAACACCGGGGAGCTGTTTTTT. The chain employs TRBV7-3 and TRBJ2-2; D is undetermined. Looked up from germline, CDR1 is SGHTA and CDR2 is FQGTGA. CDR3 length equals 16 residues. The ends were cut back, 0 bases at V and 0 bases at J, with 8 bases in the middle.

The chain links TRBV28 to TRBJ1-1, with 7 bases aligning to TRBD1. The CDR3 extends over 16 amino acids. Germline CDR1 reads MDHEN; CDR2 reads SYDVKM. The ends lost 0 bases at V and 0 bases at J; junction bases unmatched: 4. The CDR3 nucleotides read TGTGCCAGCAGTTTATGGGCAGGGGGTATGAACACTGAAGCTTTCTTT. This encodes CASSLWAGGMNTEAFF.

This clone was detected once. This rearrangement joins TRBV24-1 to TRBJ1-2; possible D gene TRBD1, 5 bases. Germline loops: CDR1 KGHDR, CDR2 SFDVKD. This CDR3 has 13 residues. Trimming took off 6 bases at V and 7 bases at J, with 14 bases between the two ends. The CDR3 reads CATSPDSRGGYTF. CDR3 coding DNA: TGTGCCACCAGTCCCGACAGTCGTGGTGGCTACACCTTC.

The chain combines TRBV6-5 with TRBJ1-3; a possible D gene is TRBD1 (6 bases). The germline V gene has CDR1 MNHEY and CDR2 SVGAGI. The germline V and J ends were trimmed by 4 bases and 0 bases, with 13 bases remaining between them. The CDR3 runs to 16 residues. This CDR3 is CASSFRTDFSGNTIYF. As DNA, the CDR3 is TGTGCCAGCAGTTTCCGGACAGATTTCTCTGGAAACACCATATATTTT.

This clone was found a few times. The V call is TRBV6-6, the J call TRBJ1-3; TRBD1 aligns across 8 bases. The V and J ends lost 6 bases and 5 bases, in that order; junction bases with no gene match: 15. The CDR3 contains 17 residues. Germline V gene lookup returns CDR1 MNHNY and CDR2 SVGAGI (reference sequence). The CDR3, as DNA: TGTGCCAGCAGACGATTTCCAGGGGGCGATTGGAGAAACACCATATATTTT. This codes for CASRRFPGGDWRNTIYF.

This clone was seen a single time. An end of the junction does not agree with germline; a read error may underlie this. The chain recombines TRBV6-1 with TRBJ2-7; D might be TRBD2 (6 bases). There are 16 residues in the CDR3. Germline CDR1 MNHNS, CDR2 SASEGT. For the CDR3, the DNA is TGTGCCAGCAGCGAAGATCCGGGACTCCTCTCCTACGAGCAGTACTTC. Encoded protein: CASSEDPGLLSYEQYF.

The rearrangement uses TRBV5-1 and TRBJ1-1; D is possibly TRBD1 (5 bases). The CDR3 has 14 residues. V was shortened by 5 bases and J by 1 base, with 12 bases between the two germline ends. Germline CDR1 is SGHRS and CDR2 is YFSETQ. The CDR3 DNA is TGCGCCAGCAGGCCCGGGGGTCAGAACACTGAAGCTTTCTTT. It codes for CASRPGGQNTEAFF.

The chain uses TRBV19 and TRBJ1-1; D perhaps matches TRBD1 (5 bases). The CDR3 totals 14 residues. Germline values: CDR1 LNHDA, CDR2 SQIVND (reference sequence). V was trimmed by 6 bases and J by 1 base, leaving 12 bases between them. CDR3 loop: CASRSGGENTEAFF. The CDR3 DNA reads TGTGCCAGTAGATCGGGGGGAGAGAACACTGAAGCTTTCTTT.

The chain combines TRBV12-3 or TRBV12-4 with TRBJ2-3; the D gene is possibly TRBD2 (6 bases). The germline V and J ends were trimmed by 7 bases and 2 bases, with 10 bases remaining between them. The CDR3 spans 13 residues. For the CDR3, the DNA is TGTGCCAGCATGGACTACACCACAGATACGCAGTATTTT. This translates into CASMDYTTDTQYF.

V gene TRBV7-2 combines with J gene TRBJ2-2; a possible D gene is TRBD2 (7 bases). Per germline, CDR1 SGHTA and CDR2 FQGNSA. The CDR3 is 15 amino acids. The V and J ends lost 0 bases and 8 bases respectively, with 13 bases between them. The CDR3 sequence is CASSLAGGLLGELFF. DNA for the CDR3: TGTGCCAGCAGCTTAGCGGGGGGGCTGCTTGGGGAGCTGTTTTTT.

This chain uses TRBV6-5 with TRBJ1-2, with a weak D call TRBD1 (6 bases). V lost 0 bases to trimming and J lost 4 bases, with 12 bases between them. The CDR3 contains 15 residues. Germline CDR1 is MNHEY and CDR2 is SVGAGI. The CDR3 region is CASSYSIGQLYGYTF. CDR3 sequence (DNA): TGTGCCAGCAGTTACTCGATAGGACAGCTCTATGGCTACACCTTC.